The present T cell receptor (beta chain) was sequenced within a study of T cell clonality in common variable immunodeficiency. General observations from the study: Reportedly, TCR beta sequences from common variable immunodeficiency showed fewer deletions and N-nucleotide insertions.

Sequencing was performed with immunoSEQ multiplex PCR; in TCRdb, only in-frame clones are kept and a portion is missing. This repertoire lists 15,000 to 20,000 clones without singletons; over 2% sits in the top ten. This clone has a count of ten or more. Its antigen remains unknown. The CDR3 end lies 3 residues beyond the end of the read and is filled in from the germline J gene. Each donor provided roughly 5 to 8 ml of heparinized whole blood. V was pared by 3 bases and J by 4 bases, with 12 bases between. The germline V gene has CDR1 SGHNT and CDR2 YENEEA. The CDR3 has 14 amino acids. The TCR sequence derives from a human donor with common variable immunodeficiency. The sequencing input was peripheral blood mononuclear cells. This chain links TRBV11-3 with TRBJ2-5; D is possibly TRBD1 or TRBD2 (5 bases each). CDR3 region: CASSFRGVGETQYF. The CDR3 bases that were read are TGTGCCAGCAGCTTCCGAGGGGTCGGAGAGACC.